This TCR beta chain was captured by sequencing in a study of human T cells and chemical hapten exposure. Study as a whole: Minor volume differences among pooled libraries chiefly drove per-sample TCR yield variation.

Study findings and constraints: The number of TCRs above 1 in 1000 frequency did not change after DPC sensitization.

In this sample, this clonotype turned up many times. Its antigen is still unknown. It was unfractionated whole blood from which total RNA was extracted. Unique molecular identifiers were affixed to discrete cDNA molecules within the library. TCRdb fed the 5' RACE reads into MiXCR, producing one record per CDR3 protein. The sample has 110,000 to 150,000 distinct CDR3 sequences, about 4% seen once; the top ten hold 1.2% to 1.5%. This clonotype was sampled from a female donor in good health.

CDR3 in amino acids: CASSQSEIGFSGQGWTGELFF. The DNA of the CDR3 is TGTGCCAGCAGCCAATCGGAAATTGGCTTCTCGGGACAGGGGTGGACCGGGGAGCTGTTTTTT. The rearrangement links TRBV5-5 to TRBJ2-2; TRBD1 matches at 10 bases. V gave up 4 bases and J gave up 5 bases; unmatched junction bases: 23. The CDR3 contains 21 residues. Germline CDR1 is SGHKS and CDR2 is YYEKEE (reference sequence).